Listed here are 27 T cell receptor beta chains from one sample, sequenced in a study of blood T cell repertoires in COVID-19. Clones were read by immunoSEQ multiplex PCR, and TCRdb kept only the in-frame ones, dropping some. The sample comprises 310,000 or so clones, over 80% of which are singletons, and approximately 9% rests with the top ten. The sample taken for sequencing was PBMCs or T cells enriched from blood (not recorded which). These receptors were obtained from a woman under 30 who had recovered from COVID-19.

The chain carries TRBV7-9 and TRBJ1-5, with D possibly being TRBD1 (6 bases). Trimming removed 6 bases at V and 3 bases at J, with 12 bases between. Germline V lookup: CDR1 SEHNR, CDR2 FQNEAQ (reference sequence). There are 14 residues in the CDR3. The CDR3 nucleotides read TGTGCCAGCAGTTCTACAGGGTACAATCAGCCCCAGCATTTT. It encodes CASSSTGYNQPQHF.

The J gene is TRBJ1-1, the V gene TRBV19, with D maybe TRBD1 (5 bases). V lost 7 bases to trimming and J lost 0 bases, with 18 bases between them. The germline CDR1 and CDR2 sequences are LNHDA and SQIVND (reference sequence). The CDR3 has 16 residues. Written as DNA, the CDR3 is TGTGCCAGTATTGGGACTTACGCTGGAATGAACACTGAAGCTTTCTTT. Its translation: CASIGTYAGMNTEAFF.

Points on this clone: The same CDR3 can be traced to other DNA sequences in this sample. The chain recombines TRBV9 with TRBJ1-2; 7 bases agree with TRBD1. With V trimmed by 2 bases and J by 4 bases, 2 bases remained unmatched. This CDR3 has 13 residues. Germline-derived CDR1 and CDR2 are SGDLS and YYNGEE. In nucleotides, the CDR3 is TGTGCCAGCAGCGTGAGGACAGGCTATGGCTACACCTTC. It is translated as CASSVRTGYGYTF.

The chain couples TRBV7-2 to TRBJ1-6; D is undetermined. The V end was cut by 5 bases, the J end by 9 bases, with 14 bases between. Germline values: CDR1 SGHTA, CDR2 FQGNSA. The CDR3 length is 14 residues. The CDR3 DNA follows: TGTGCCAGCAGCCGTCCCGAGGGCGGTTCACCCCTCCACTTT. The encoded protein is CASSRPEGGSPLHF.

The chain links TRBV18 to TRBJ1-1, with D perhaps TRBD1 (6 bases). Trimming took off 2 bases at V and 0 bases at J, with 10 bases between the two ends. The CDR3 is 15 amino acids. The germline V gene encodes CDR1 KGHSH and CDR2 LQKENI. The CDR3 DNA is TGTGCCAGCTCACCAGGGGGCGATATGAACACTGAAGCTTTCTTT. Translated, it gives CASSPGGDMNTEAFF.

The rearrangement links TRBV7-8 to TRBJ2-1; 13 nucleotides agree with TRBD2. The trim removed 5 bases at V and 8 bases at J, leaving 12 bases unmatched. Germline-derived CDR1 and CDR2 are SGHVS and FQNEAQ. The CDR3 runs 17 residues. CDR3 loop: CASSARLAGGIEDEQFF. As DNA, the CDR3 is TGTGCCAGCAGCGCACGACTAGCGGGAGGTATAGAGGATGAGCAGTTCTTC.

This chain links TRBV4-2 with TRBJ1-1, with D tentatively TRBD1 (6 bases). The CDR3 totals 18 residues. CDR1 is LGHNA and CDR2 is YNFKEQ in the germline V gene. The V end lost 2 bases, the J end lost 3 bases, and 22 bases lay between the germline ends. CDR3 sequence reads: CASSQRAPAQGTDTEAFF. The CDR3 nucleotides are TGTGCCAGCAGCCAACGCGCACCCGCACAGGGCACGGACACTGAAGCTTTCTTT.

The gene calls are TRBV5-4 and TRBJ2-7, with D tentatively TRBD1 (5 bases). The germline CDR1 and CDR2 sequences are SGHNT and YYREEE (reference sequence). This CDR3 spans 14 amino acids. Trimming cost V 2 bases and J 4 bases, with 13 bases left between them. The CDR3 loop reads CASSFGRTNYEQYF. CDR3 DNA: TGTGCCAGCAGCTTTGGCAGGACAAATTACGAGCAGTACTTC.

The rearrangement links TRBV11-2 to TRBJ1-2; 11 positions agree with TRBD1. CDR1 SGHAT and CDR2 FQNNGV come from the germline V gene. The CDR3 spans 15 residues. The junction had 6 bases not matched to a gene; V was cut back by 5 bases and J by 4 bases. CDR3 in amino acids: CASSPRTGGSYGYTF. The CDR3 DNA is TGTGCCAGCAGCCCCCGGACAGGGGGCTCCTATGGCTACACCTTC. Full variable domain (outside the CDR3, taken from reference TRBV11-2 and TRBJ1-2): EAGVAQSPRYKIIEKRQSVAFWCNPISGHATLYWYQQILGQGPKLLIQFQNNGVVDDSQLPKDRFSAERLKGVDSTLKIQPAKLEDSAVYLCASSPRTGGSYGYTFGSGTRLTVV.

The V and J genes are TRBV27 and TRBJ2-7; TRBD1 is a possible D gene (5 bases). Trimming cost V 3 bases and J 2 bases, with 11 bases left between them. The CDR3 extends over 14 amino acids. From germline, CDR1 is MNHEY and CDR2 SMNVEV (reference sequence). In nucleotides, the CDR3 is TGTGCCAGCAGTTTGATCGACAGAGCCTACGAGCAGTACTTC. As protein: CASSLIDRAYEQYF.

The chain carries TRBV4-2 and TRBJ1-5, with 8 bases identical to TRBD1. The CDR3 length is 18 residues. The junction had 15 bases not matched to a gene; V was cut back by 4 bases and J by 4 bases. Germline CDR1 reads LGHNA; CDR2 reads YNFKEQ. CDR3 protein: CASSPPQGTGGENQPQHF. CDR3 nucleotide sequence: TGTGCCAGCAGCCCCCCTCAGGGTACAGGGGGAGAAAATCAGCCCCAGCATTTT.

This chain uses TRBV11-3 with TRBJ2-1; 8 nucleotides agree with TRBD2. V shed 5 bases, J shed 8 bases, and the junction held 11 bases outside the gene matches. There are 15 residues in the CDR3. Germline CDR1 reads SGHNT; CDR2 reads YENEEA. The CDR3 DNA reads as TGTGCCAGCAGCAAAAACTTAGCGGGAACCGATGAGCAGTTCTTC. This sequence encodes CASSKNLAGTDEQFF.

This chain links TRBV18 with TRBJ1-1; TRBD1 is a possible D gene (5 bases). CDR1 is KGHSH, CDR2 LQKENI, per germline. The CDR3 totals 15 residues. With 3 bases removed from V and 4 bases from J, the gap between germline ends came to 15 bases. The DNA for the CDR3 is TGTGCCAGCTCACCTCCTCGGGGGGAGGGCACTGAAGCTTTCTTT. Protein: CASSPPRGEGTEAFF.

This clone was observed once. Here the CDR3 DNA reads TGCGCCAGCAGCCTTTGGGGAAGAGGGGGTCTCGACACCAAAGACAAAGCTTTCTTT. Encoded protein: CASSLWGRGGLDTKDKAFF. This rearrangement joins TRBV5-1 to TRBJ1-1; maybe TRBD1 (6 bases). The CDR3 is 19 amino acids. The germline V and J ends were trimmed by 4 bases and 9 bases, with 34 bases remaining between them. Germline-derived CDR1 and CDR2 are SGHRS and YFSETQ.

The chain recombines TRBV11-2 with TRBJ2-3; 12 bases are shared with TRBD2. The CDR3 covers 15 residues. Per the germline V gene, CDR1 is SGHAT and CDR2 is FQNNGV. V was clipped by 5 bases and J by 4 bases; unmatched bases: 4. CDR3 loop: CASSPLAGGPDTQYF. CDR3 DNA: TGTGCCAGCAGCCCCCTAGCGGGGGGGCCAGATACGCAGTATTTT.

This chain connects TRBV15 to TRBJ1-2; weak D call: TRBD1 (5 bases). The CDR3 is made up of 13 amino acids. From germline, CDR1 is LNHNV and CDR2 YYDKDF (reference sequence). Deletions cut 5 bases from V and 4 bases from J, with 11 bases between. The CDR3 loop reads CATSETDSYGYTF. CDR3 in DNA: TGTGCCACCAGCGAGACAGATAGCTATGGCTACACCTTC.

The chain links TRBV5-1 to TRBJ2-7; D is undetermined. The length of the CDR3 is 14 residues. CDR1 SGHRS and CDR2 YFSETQ come from the germline V gene. With 0 bases removed from V and 3 bases from J, the gap between germline ends came to 10 bases. CDR3 region: CASSLDGQIYEQYF. CDR3 coding DNA: TGCGCCAGCAGCTTGGATGGCCAGATCTACGAGCAGTACTTC.

The chain joins TRBV5-1 to TRBJ2-1; D unresolved. V lost 0 bases and J lost 8, with 6 bases in between. This CDR3 region has 12 residues. CDR1 and CDR2 from the germline V gene are SGHRS and YFSETQ. This CDR3 is CASSLVADEQFF. In nucleotides, the CDR3 is TGCGCCAGCAGCTTGGTGGCAGATGAGCAGTTCTTC.

This clone was seen just once. J is TRBJ1-2 and V is TRBV12-5; D possibly corresponds to TRBD1 (5 bases). Trimming pared 0 bases from V and 4 bases from J, leaving 9 bases between. Germline lookup yields CDR1 LGHNT and CDR2 FRNRAP. The CDR3 is 14 amino acids. The CDR3 sequence: CASGLVGGTYGYTF. In DNA form, the CDR3 reads TGTGCTAGTGGTTTGGTGGGGGGTACCTATGGCTACACCTTC.

V and J are TRBV12-3 or TRBV12-4 and TRBJ2-4, with a possible D match to TRBD2 (7 bases). There are 12 residues in the CDR3. Trimming pared 8 bases from V and 9 bases from J, leaving 14 bases between. The CDR3 is CASWRGQGIQYF. Here the CDR3 DNA reads TGTGCCAGCTGGCGGGGGCAGGGCATTCAGTACTTC.

The chain recombines TRBV28 with TRBJ2-7, with TRBD2 matching over 8 bases. CDR1 is MDHEN, CDR2 SYDVKM, per germline. The CDR3 loop spans 17 amino acids. With 2 bases clipped from V and 1 base from J, the junction kept 10 bases outside the gene matches. The CDR3 DNA sequence: TGTGCCAGCAGTTTACCCGGGGGGGGGACTACTTCCTACGAGCAGTACTTC. This codes for CASSLPGGGTTSYEQYF.

V usage is TRBV30 and J usage is TRBJ1-2, with 8 bases identical to TRBD1. V shed 1 base, J shed 6 bases, and the junction held 10 bases outside the gene matches. Germline CDR1 reads GTSNPN; CDR2 reads SVGIG (reference sequence). The CDR3 is 15 amino acids. CDR3 residues: CAWSDLGQGWDGYTF. In DNA, the CDR3 is TGTGCCTGGAGTGACCTAGGACAGGGTTGGGATGGCTACACCTTC. The complete variable domain, with remaining parts taken from reference TRBV30 and TRBJ1-2, reads SQTIHQWPATLVQPVGSPLSLECTVEGTSNPNLYWYRQAAGRGLQLLFYSVGIGQISSEVPQNLSASRPQDRQFILSSKKLLLSDSGFYLCAWSDLGQGWDGYTFGSGTRLTVV.

This chain connects TRBV7-2 to TRBJ2-7; maybe TRBD1 (5 bases). The germline CDR1 and CDR2 sequences are SGHTA and FQGNSA. Trimming took 4 bases from V and 4 from J, leaving 8 bases between them. The CDR3 is 12 residues long. CDR3 DNA sequence: TGTGCCAGCAGCTCCCCAGGGTACGAGCAGTACTTC. Translating gives CASSSPGYEQYF.

This clone was picked up one time. The chain recombines TRBV5-8 with TRBJ2-7, with D maybe TRBD1 (5 bases). The V gene's germline CDR1 is SGHTS and CDR2 YDEGEE. Trimming removed 4 bases from V and 7 bases from J, with 12 bases in between. The CDR3 consists of 12 residues. The CDR3 loop reads CASSQPGIEQYF. CDR3 coding DNA: TGTGCCAGCAGCCAACCAGGGATTGAGCAGTACTTC.

This chain links TRBV4-3 with TRBJ2-7; 9 bases line up with TRBD1. Germline CDR1 LGHNA, CDR2 YSLEER. The V gene end was trimmed by 1 base and the J gene end by 3 bases; junction bases not matched to a gene: 10. This CDR3 is built from 17 residues. The CDR3 loop is CASSQGIPGQGYYEQYF. The DNA for the CDR3 is TGCGCCAGCAGCCAAGGGATACCGGGACAGGGCTACTACGAGCAGTACTTC.

This clone occurred a few times. The genes are TRBV7-9 and TRBJ2-1; 9 positions match TRBD2. CDR3 length: 17 residues. CDR1 is SEHNR, CDR2 FQNEAQ, per germline (reference sequence). Germline trimming cut 5 bases from V and 3 bases from J; bases unmatched to any gene: 11. CDR3: CASSPRTREGNYNEQFF. CDR3 sequence (DNA): TGTGCCAGCAGCCCGAGGACGCGGGAGGGGAACTACAATGAGCAGTTCTTC.

The chain uses TRBV19 and TRBJ2-7; 8 bases are a match to TRBD2. The CDR3 is made up of 14 amino acids. CDR1 is LNHDA, CDR2 SQIVND, per germline (reference sequence). V shed 3 bases, J shed 4 bases, and the junction held 5 bases outside the gene matches. The CDR3 reads CASSIWSGSYEQYF. The DNA for the CDR3 is TGTGCCAGTAGTATTTGGAGCGGGAGTTACGAGCAGTACTTC.